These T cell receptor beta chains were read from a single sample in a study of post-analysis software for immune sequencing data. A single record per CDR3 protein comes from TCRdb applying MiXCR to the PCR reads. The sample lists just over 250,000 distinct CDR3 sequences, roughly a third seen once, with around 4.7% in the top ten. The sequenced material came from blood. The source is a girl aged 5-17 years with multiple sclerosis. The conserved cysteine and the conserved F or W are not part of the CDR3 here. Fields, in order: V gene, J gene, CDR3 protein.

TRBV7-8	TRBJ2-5	ASSHSEETQY
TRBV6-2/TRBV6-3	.	ASSSTQGADETQY
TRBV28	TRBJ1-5	ASRGLGRPQH
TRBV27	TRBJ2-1	ASSLTVEYEQF
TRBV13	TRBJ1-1	ASSSTGVRNTEAF
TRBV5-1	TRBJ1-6	DSSHEGRREEPLH
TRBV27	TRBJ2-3	ASTQASGASTDTQY
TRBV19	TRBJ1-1	ASNPLGANTEAF
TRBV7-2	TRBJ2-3	ASSPKYRDPSTDTQY
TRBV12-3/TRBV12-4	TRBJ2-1	ASRPSPSGGTNTSGEQF
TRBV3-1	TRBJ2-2	ASSPLGRESTGELF
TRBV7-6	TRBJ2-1	ASSLHLLAGGEDEQF
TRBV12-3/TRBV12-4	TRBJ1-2	ASSSGTGGAYYGYT
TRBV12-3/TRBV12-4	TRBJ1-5	ASSFDSNQPQH
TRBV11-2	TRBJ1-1	ASSLDWDREAF
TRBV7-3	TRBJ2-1	ASSLIQGGGQF
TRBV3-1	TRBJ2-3	ASSQFWGSGESRRGGTQY
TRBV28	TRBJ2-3	ASSFGGVSFTDTQY
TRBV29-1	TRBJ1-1	SVQGGSTEAF
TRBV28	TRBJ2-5	ASSRREEETQY
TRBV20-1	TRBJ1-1	SAREEGSNTEAF
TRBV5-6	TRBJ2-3	ASSGSLAGDTQY
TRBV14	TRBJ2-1	ASSQHGTGGGRGFTNEQF
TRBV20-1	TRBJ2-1	SARDPGANYEQF
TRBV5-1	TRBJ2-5	ASSSGTSGQETQY
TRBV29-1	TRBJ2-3	SVEDRPGPTDTQY
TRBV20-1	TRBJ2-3	SAPPPASTDTQY